The clone carrying this TCR beta chain has just a few counts. Its antigen is currently unknown. Time point given: newly diagnosed GD, antithyroid drugs for less than 3 months. The TCR library was prepared using RNA isolated from PBMCs. This record belongs to a study of regulatory T cells in long-lasting Graves disease. Study-level findings and limits: Thyroid tissue went unstudied; only peripheral blood was examined.

Libraries of TCR beta came from iRepertoire HTBI primers plus Arm-PCR of CDR3 regions. TCRdb analysed the multiplex PCR reads with MiXCR anew, one entry per CDR3 protein. The table records approximately 470,000 distinct CDR3 sequences, about a sixth of them present only once. These data were also reused for a study on T cells in Graves' hyperthyroidism and ophthalmopathy.

The material was peripheral blood mononuclear cells (PBMCs), obtained at new diagnosis, from a patient treated with antithyroid drugs. This clonotype was sampled from a man in his forties with Graves disease.

CDR3 sequence reads: CASLQGRGETQYF. For the CDR3, the DNA is TGTGCCAGCTTACAGGGTCGTGGAGAGACCCAGTACTTC. The chain recombines TRBV28 with TRBJ2-5; D might be TRBD1 (6 bases). Germline-derived CDR1 and CDR2 are MDHEN and SYDVKM. This CDR3 spans 13 amino acids. The ends were cut back, 8 bases at V and 4 bases at J, with 14 bases in the middle.